Sequencing of this TCR beta chain was carried out in a study of identical twins. Overall study results and limits: Memory repertoires showed no such pattern, whereas abundant cord blood beta clonotypes carried fewer insertions. In monozygotic twins, models underestimated the sharing of out-of-frame TCR alpha.

Using its own MiXCR run on the 5' RACE reads, TCRdb lists one record per CDR3 protein. The table includes some 730,000 distinct CDR3 sequences, approximately 18% detected once. Germline CDR1 reads MNHEY; CDR2 reads SMNVEV (reference sequence). The CDR3 covers 14 residues. Germline trimming cut 5 bases from V and 1 base from J; bases unmatched to any gene: 2. As to this clonotype: What it binds is not known.

This sample was shared with a second study, whose subject was T cells expressing NK-cell markers.

Sequenced sample: PBMCs. This clonotype was obtained from a woman younger than 35 in good health. The V and J genes are TRBV27 and TRBJ2-1, with 7 positions matching TRBD1. CDR3 region: CASSQDRSYNEQFF. CDR3 nucleotide sequence: TGTGCCAGCAGTCAGGACAGGTCCTACAATGAGCAGTTCTTC.